This TCR beta chain was recovered during a study of blood T cell repertoires in COVID-19. Germline CDR1 SGHVS, CDR2 FNYEAQ. V shed 3 bases, J shed 6 bases, and the junction held 13 bases outside the gene matches. The CDR3 runs 17 residues. Method: immunoSEQ multiplex PCR; TCRdb's copy keeps in-frame clones and lacks some. The sample lists about 220,000 clones; 80% to 85% were seen once. This clone occurred once. Sequencing was done on a sample of peripheral blood. The chain employs TRBV7-6 and TRBJ2-3; 9 bases match TRBD2. The clonotype originates from a woman in her sixties or seventies who had recovered from COVID-19. CDR3 coding DNA: TGTGCCAGCAGCTTCAGGGCGGGGGGGCCTGGTATGGATACGCAGTATTTT. Translation: CASSFRAGGPGMDTQYF.